The 14 T cell receptor beta chains presented below share a single source sample, sequenced in a study of T cell responses to AZD1222 COVID-19 vaccine. The protocol was immunoSEQ multiplex PCR, while the TCRdb copy is restricted to in-frame clones and leaves out a portion. The sample carries over 150,000 clones, roughly 87% recorded once. Sequencing was performed on peripheral blood, taken on day 0 of AZD1222 vaccination. Receptors originate from an adult in good health.

The genes are TRBV10-3 and TRBJ2-1, with 13 bases fitting TRBD2. The junction had 5 bases not matched to a gene; V was cut back by 6 bases and J by 3 bases. Germline CDR1 is ENHRY and CDR2 is SYGVKD. The CDR3 has 16 amino acids. Here the CDR3 reads CAISAGTSGNYNEQFF. CDR3 nucleotides: TGTGCCATCAGCGCTGGGACTAGCGGGAACTACAATGAGCAGTTCTTC.

The V gene is TRBV4-1, the J gene TRBJ2-3; D is perhaps TRBD1 or TRBD2 (5 bases each). Germline lookup yields CDR1 MGHRA and CDR2 YSYEKL. V was pared by 0 bases and J by 0 bases, with 10 bases between. There are 16 residues in the CDR3. CDR3 sequence (DNA): TGCGCCAGCAGCCAAGATCGGGGCGGGAGCACAGATACGCAGTATTTT. Translating gives CASSQDRGGSTDTQYF.

CDR3 protein: CASSDDRGNTEAFF. The DNA of the CDR3 is TGTGCCAGCAGTGACGACAGGGGCAACACTGAAGCTTTCTTT. The chain links TRBV6-1 to TRBJ1-1, with 8 bases that match TRBD1. The CDR3 extends over 14 amino acids. Germline CDR1 and CDR2: MNHNS and SASEGT. Trimming at V came to 3 bases and at J to 2 bases, leaving 2 bases not matched to a gene.

V is TRBV11-1 and J is TRBJ1-4; 8 bases agree with TRBD1. Unmatched junction bases numbered 12, after V lost 0 bases and J lost 12 bases. This CDR3 is 16 amino acids long. Germline V lookup: CDR1 SGHAT, CDR2 FQDESV (reference sequence). CDR3 amino acids: CASSLATGTGDVELFF. In DNA, the CDR3 is TGTGCCAGCAGCTTAGCGACCGGGACAGGTGATGTGGAACTGTTTTTT. The full variable domain, rest sourced from reference TRBV11-1 and TRBJ1-4, is EAEVAQSPRYKITEKSQAVAFWCDPISGHATLYWYRQILGQGPELLVQFQDESVVDDSQLPKDRFSAERLKGVDSTLKIQPAELGDSAMYLCASSLATGTGDVELFFGSGTQLSVL.

The chain is built from TRBV3-1 (or the pseudogene TRBV3-2) and TRBJ1-1; D might be TRBD1 (5 bases). This CDR3 region has 16 residues. CDR1 is LGHDT, CDR2 YNNKEL, per germline (reference sequence). Trimming left V 1 base short and J 2 bases short, with 14 bases between. The CDR3 sequence is CASSQGYSRDNTEAFF. In DNA form, the CDR3 reads TGTGCCAGCAGCCAAGGGTACAGCAGGGATAACACTGAAGCTTTCTTT.

CDR3 DNA: TGTGCCAGTAGTGCCCGCGGGACAGGTGGAGAAAAACTGTTTTTT. This encodes CASSARGTGGEKLFF. The chain employs TRBV19 and TRBJ1-4; 8 bases align to TRBD1. The CDR3 runs 15 residues. J gave up 8 bases and V 5 bases, and 10 bases lay outside the gene matches. Germline loops: CDR1 LNHDA, CDR2 SQIVND (reference sequence). Based on the CDR3 plus reference TRBV19 and TRBJ1-4, the full variable domain is DGGITQSPKYLFRKEGQNVTLSCEQNLNHDAMYWYRQDPGQGLRLIYYSQIVNDFQKGDIAEGYSVSREKKESFPLTVTSAQKNPTAFYLCASSARGTGGEKLFFGSGTQLSVL.

The V and J genes are TRBV6-5 and TRBJ2-7; 9 positions match TRBD1. CDR1 is MNHEY, CDR2 SVGAGI, per germline. The CDR3 has 14 amino acids. The V and J ends lost 2 bases and 6 bases, in that order; junction bases with no gene match: 5. Written as DNA, the CDR3 is TGTGCCAGCAGTTACGGGACAGGGCAAGGCGAGCAGTACTTC. Translating gives CASSYGTGQGEQYF.

The chain couples TRBV2 to TRBJ2-1, with D perhaps matching TRBD1 or TRBD2 (6 bases each). CDR1 is SNHLY, CDR2 FYNNEI, per germline. The V end lost 4 bases, the J end lost 5 bases, and 15 bases lay between the germline ends. The CDR3 contains 15 residues. CDR3 sequence: CASSGWRAGDNEQFF. The CDR3 DNA reads TGTGCCAGCAGTGGATGGAGGGCAGGGGACAATGAGCAGTTCTTC.

CDR3 region: CASSMSAAYHSGNTIYF. The CDR3 region has the DNA TGTGCCAGTAGTATGTCGGCAGCCTATCACTCTGGAAACACCATATATTTT. The chain recombines TRBV19 with TRBJ1-3, with D unclear. V lost 3 bases, J lost 0 bases, and 15 bases lay in between. The CDR3 is 17 amino acids. Per germline, CDR1 LNHDA and CDR2 SQIVND (reference sequence).

This rearrangement joins TRBV5-6 to TRBJ2-7; 9 nucleotides match TRBD2. The V gene's germline CDR1 is SGHDT and CDR2 YYEEEE. J gave up 2 bases and V 0 bases, and 9 bases lay outside the gene matches. The CDR3 covers 17 residues. CDR3 loop: CASSLAIGLASTYEQYF. DNA for the CDR3: TGTGCCAGCAGCTTGGCGATCGGACTAGCGTCAACCTACGAGCAGTACTTC.

The rearrangement uses TRBV18 and TRBJ2-7, with 10 bases identical to TRBD1. J was trimmed by 0 bases and V by 4 bases; bases with no gene match: 0. The CDR3 is 14 residues long. Germline V gene lookup returns CDR1 KGHSH and CDR2 LQKENI. The CDR3 DNA reads as TGTGCCAGCTCACGGGACAGGGGCTCCTACGAGCAGTACTTC. Translated, it gives CASSRDRGSYEQYF.

The chain carries TRBV6-5 and TRBJ1-1; perhaps TRBD1 as D (5 bases). Germline V CDR1 and CDR2: MNHEY, SVGAGI. Trimming cost V 3 bases and J 3 bases, with 8 bases left between them. CDR3 length: 13 residues. The CDR3 here is CASSYRGDTEAFF. The CDR3 coding sequence is TGTGCCAGCAGTTATCGAGGGGACACTGAAGCTTTCTTT.

The chain recombines TRBV6-1 with TRBJ1-5, with a tentative D call TRBD1 (5 bases). V was pared by 2 bases and J by 1 base, with 6 bases between. This CDR3 region has 14 residues. CDR1 and CDR2 from the germline V gene are MNHNS and SASEGT. The CDR3 sequence is CASSERTSNQPQHF. The CDR3 bases are TGTGCCAGCAGTGAAAGGACAAGCAATCAGCCCCAGCATTTT.

The table lists this clone with a few counts. J is TRBJ2-1 and V is TRBV7-9, with 7 positions matching TRBD2. CDR1 SEHNR and CDR2 FQNEAQ come from the germline V gene (reference sequence). The trim removed 7 bases at V and 0 bases at J, leaving 12 bases unmatched. CDR3 length: 17 amino acids. The CDR3 sequence is CASNPAGGKSSYNEQFF. DNA of the CDR3: TGTGCCAGCAACCCAGCCGGGGGGAAGAGCTCCTACAATGAGCAGTTCTTC.